This T cell receptor beta chain is drawn from a study of blood T cell repertoires in COVID-19. Produced via immunoSEQ multiplex PCR; TCRdb's table is partial and in-frame only. This sample yields 310,000 or so clones, of which about 88% are seen a single time; about 9.5% belongs to the top ten. V lost 7 bases, J lost 1 base, and 13 bases lay in between. The CDR3 contains 14 residues. From germline, CDR1 is MNHEY and CDR2 SMNVEV (reference sequence). The sequenced sample was PBMCs or T cells enriched from blood (not recorded which). The chain recombines TRBV27 with TRBJ1-1; D is uncertain. This TCR derives from a woman aged 40 to 50 who had recovered from COVID-19. DNA of the CDR3: TGTGCCAGCACTAGACGGGTAGGGAACACTGAAGCTTTCTTT. It yields the protein CASTRRVGNTEAFF.